This entry lists 16 T cell receptor beta chains sequenced from one sample in a study of memory CD4+ T cells and cytomegalovirus serostatus. Single viable CD3+CD4+CD8-CD45RO+ cells were sorted as the memory CD4+ T cells. Measured with immunoSEQ multiplex PCR; TCRdb has only the in-frame clones, and not every one. The data hold some 48,000 clones, with about 77% observed a single time. The specimen was memory CD4+ T cells from blood. The receptor set was obtained from an adult in good health and CMV-seronegative.

This clone was seen a few times. The rearrangement joins TRBV5-4 to TRBJ2-3; TRBD2 matches at 10 bases. Unmatched junction bases numbered 5, after V lost 0 bases and J lost 1 base. The germline V gene encodes CDR1 SGHNT and CDR2 YYREEE (reference sequence). The CDR3 covers 17 residues. The CDR3 region is CASSLGAGTSGTDTQYF. The CDR3 coding sequence is TGTGCCAGCAGCTTGGGAGCCGGGACTAGCGGCACAGATACGCAGTATTTT.

The chain joins TRBV11-2 to TRBJ2-7, with D possibly matching TRBD2 (6 bases). The CDR3 has 16 residues. Trimming took 5 bases from V and 1 from J, leaving 18 bases between them. Looked up from germline, CDR1 is SGHAT and CDR2 is FQNNGV. CDR3 amino acids: CASSARQLEGSYEQYF. The CDR3 bases are TGTGCCAGCAGCGCCCGACAGCTGGAGGGTTCCTACGAGCAGTACTTC.

This sequence joins TRBV5-4 and TRBJ1-3; TRBD1 is a possible D gene (5 bases). V was shortened by 0 bases and J by 0 bases, with 7 bases between the two germline ends. The CDR3 spans 15 residues. The germline gives CDR1 SGHNT, CDR2 YYREEE (reference sequence). In DNA, the CDR3 is TGTGCCAGCAGCTTGGCAGGGAGCTCTGGAAACACCATATATTTT. Translating it yields CASSLAGSSGNTIYF. The full variable domain, with the rest looked up from reference TRBV5-4 and TRBJ1-3, is ETGVTQSPTHLIKTRGQQVTLRCSSQSGHNTVSWYQQALGQGPQFIFQYYREEENGRGNFPPRFSGLQFPNYSSELNVNALELDDSALYLCASSLAGSSGNTIYFGEGSWLTVV.

This chain connects TRBV7-9 to TRBJ1-6, with D possibly matching TRBD1 (5 bases). Germline V CDR1 and CDR2: SEHNR, FQNEAQ (reference sequence). V was shortened by 3 bases and J by 6 bases, with 9 bases between the two germline ends. CDR3 length equals 14 residues. The CDR3 bases are TGTGCCAGCAGCTTTGGGGGGGTTAATTCACCCCTCCACTTT. This sequence encodes CASSFGGVNSPLHF.

In this sample, this clone turned up once. The chain recombines TRBV9 with TRBJ1-3; 7 positions agree with TRBD1. The junction had 8 bases not matched to a gene; V was cut back by 4 bases and J by 4 bases. This CDR3 is 15 amino acids long. The V gene's germline CDR1 is SGDLS and CDR2 YYNGEE. This CDR3 reads CASSTQTGSGNTIYF. DNA for the CDR3: TGTGCCAGCAGCACTCAGACAGGGTCAGGAAACACCATATATTTT.

This chain uses TRBV6-5 with TRBJ1-6, with D possibly matching TRBD1 (6 bases). The length of the CDR3 is 13 residues. Between the trimmed V and J ends, which lost 8 bases and 10 bases, there was a span of 15 bases. CDR1 is MNHEY, CDR2 SVGAGI, per germline. The CDR3 region is CASHRGARSPLHF. CDR3 nucleotide sequence: TGTGCCAGCCACCGGGGGGCGAGGTCACCCCTCCACTTT.

The chain employs TRBV11-3 and TRBJ1-2; no definite D call. The CDR3 is 15 amino acids. Trimming took off 5 bases at V and 4 bases at J, with 17 bases between the two ends. The V gene's germline CDR1 is SGHNT and CDR2 YENEEA. The CDR3 region is CASSPPLGRVYGYTF. In nucleotides, the CDR3 is TGTGCCAGCAGCCCCCCCCTCGGCAGAGTCTATGGCTACACCTTC. Supplemented by reference TRBV11-3 and TRBJ1-2, the full variable domain reads EAGVVQSPRYKIIEKKQPVAFWCNPISGHNTLYWYLQNLGQGPELLIRYENEEAVDDSQLPKDRFSAERLKGVDSTLKIQPAELGDSAVYLCASSPPLGRVYGYTFGSGTRLTVV.

The J gene is TRBJ2-7, the V gene TRBV18; perhaps TRBD1 as D (6 bases). The V end lost 5 bases, the J end lost 7 bases, and 18 bases lay between the germline ends. CDR3 length: 14 residues. CDR1 and CDR2 (germline): KGHSH, LQKENI. CDR3 bases: TGTGCCAGCTCAGATACAGGGCCCGCTAGGGAGCAGTACTTC. Its protein is CASSDTGPAREQYF.

This clone was counted between two and nine times. V usage is TRBV5-1 and J usage is TRBJ2-1; D might be TRBD1 or TRBD2, each matching 5 bases. Between the trimmed V and J ends, which lost 0 bases and 6 bases, there was a span of 13 bases. The CDR3 loop spans 15 amino acids. Germline V gene data show CDR1 as SGHRS and CDR2 as YFSETQ. DNA for the CDR3: TGCGCCAGCAGCTTGGGGGACCCTGGACCCAATGAGCAGTTCTTC. Its protein product is CASSLGDPGPNEQFF.

V is TRBV7-2 and J is TRBJ2-1; D ambiguous. There are 14 residues in the CDR3. Germline CDR1 SGHTA, CDR2 FQGNSA. Trimming stripped 6 bases from V and 5 bases from J, with 14 bases between. In DNA form, the CDR3 reads TGTGCCAGCAGAACCGGGTTCGGCAACAATGAGCAGTTCTTC. Translation: CASRTGFGNNEQFF.

The rearrangement uses TRBV7-8 and TRBJ2-4; TRBD1 matches at 8 bases. CDR1 is SGHVS, CDR2 FQNEAQ, per germline. There are 17 residues in the CDR3. With V trimmed by 5 bases and J by 0 bases, 9 bases remained unmatched. The CDR3 DNA sequence: TGTGCCAGCAGCGCCCGACAGGGGATGGGAGCCAAAAACATTCAGTACTTC. The encoded protein is CASSARQGMGAKNIQYF.

This sequence joins TRBV9 and TRBJ2-1; 9 nucleotides match TRBD2. This CDR3 region has 18 residues. Germline trimming cut 1 base from V and 2 bases from J; bases unmatched to any gene: 10. Looked up from germline, CDR1 is SGDLS and CDR2 is YYNGEE. CDR3: CASSVSLSAGGAYNEQFF. The CDR3 nucleotides are TGTGCCAGCAGCGTATCCCTCTCAGCGGGAGGCGCCTACAATGAGCAGTTCTTC.

The J gene is TRBJ2-1, the V gene TRBV7-2; 15 nucleotides agree with TRBD2. CDR1 SGHTA and CDR2 FQGNSA come from the germline V gene. V shed 5 bases, J shed 7 bases, and the junction held 6 bases outside the gene matches. CDR3 length: 16 amino acids. The CDR3 loop reads CASSPGTSGGQNEQFF. In DNA form, the CDR3 reads TGTGCCAGCAGCCCCGGGACTAGCGGGGGGCAGAATGAGCAGTTCTTC.

V is TRBV30 and J is TRBJ1-3; D is perhaps TRBD1 (5 bases). The germline gives CDR1 GTSNPN, CDR2 SVGIG (reference sequence). The CDR3 has 14 amino acids. The germline V and J ends were trimmed by 0 bases and 2 bases, with 8 bases remaining between them. The CDR3 DNA reads TGTGCCTGGAGTGTAGGGACGGCTGGAAACACCATATATTTT. Translating gives CAWSVGTAGNTIYF.

The chain links TRBV11-3 to TRBJ2-3; D is possibly TRBD2 (6 bases). The CDR3 contains 15 residues. In germline, CDR1 is SGHNT, CDR2 YENEEA. V gave up 3 bases and J gave up 3 bases, with 13 bases separating them. The CDR3 loop is CASSFSGLGTDTQYF. The CDR3 coding sequence is TGTGCCAGCAGCTTTAGCGGATTGGGGACAGATACGCAGTATTTT.

The rearrangement joins TRBV21-1 to TRBJ1-5; TRBD1, the table's D call, was not compared with the DNA. TRBV21-1 is a pseudogene segment. The CDR3 sequence is 15 residues long. The DNA of the CDR3 is TGTGCCAGCAGCAAAGGTGGGGGCCCCAATCAGCCCCAGCATTTT. This sequence encodes CASSKGGGPNQPQHF.